This TCR beta chain was profiled in a study of T-cell memory formation after mild COVID-19. Regarding the study as a whole: While clones contracting from day 15 to 85 were balanced between CD4 and CD8, later expanders leaned CD4+.

MiXCR, applied by TCRdb to the 5' RACE reads, yields one record per CDR3 protein. The table includes roughly 610,000 distinct CDR3 sequences, approximately 15% detected once. This clonotype was recorded once. Antigen: not known. The sequencing sample was made of PBMCs or a T cell subset sorted from them (not recorded which). This receptor was taken from an adult woman who had mild COVID-19 (a few samples of this study predate the infection). Cell type and time point are not known.

The DNA for the CDR3 is TGTGCCAGCGCGACTAATTCACCCCTCCACTTT. It codes for CASATNSPLHF. V and J are TRBV6-5 and TRBJ1-6; D uncertain. V was pared by 8 bases and J by 6 bases, with 5 bases between. The germline V gene has CDR1 MNHEY and CDR2 SVGAGI. The CDR3 loop spans 11 amino acids.